The 5 T cell receptor beta chains given below trace back to one sample, sequenced in a study of CD8 T cells in Susac syndrome. RNA, at roughly 0.5 to 1 ug, was reverse transcribed with random hexamers. Each CDR3 protein is one row after TCRdb ran MiXCR on the immunoSEQ multiplex PCR reads. The sample comprises some 100,000 distinct CDR3 sequences, 92% of which are singletons, and approximately 0.12% rests with the top ten. The sample consisted of CD8+ T cells from PBMCs. These receptor sequences come from a human donor in good health.

The rearrangement uses TRBV5-1 and TRBJ1-5; D gene unclear. Trimming took 4 bases from V and 6 from J, leaving 17 bases between them. Germline CDR1 is SGHRS and CDR2 is YFSETQ. The CDR3 runs to 15 residues. DNA for the CDR3: TGCGCCAGCAGCCCAGGTGGGGATTGGATTCAGCCCCAGCATTTT. Its protein is CASSPGGDWIQPQHF.

The chain carries TRBV6-2 or TRBV6-3 and TRBJ1-2; the match to TRBD1 covers 9 bases. Germline loops: CDR1 MNHEY, CDR2 SVGEGT. There are 14 residues in the CDR3. The V and J ends lost 8 bases and 9 bases, in that order; junction bases with no gene match: 13. The CDR3: CASGENRDRDSYTF. The CDR3 nucleotides read TGTGCCAGCGGAGAAAACCGGGACAGGGACAGCTACACCTTC.

The chain joins TRBV7-2 to TRBJ2-7; no clear D. CDR3 length: 11 residues. The germline V and J ends were trimmed by 6 bases and 3 bases, with 6 bases remaining between them. The V gene's germline CDR1 is SGHTA and CDR2 FQGNSA. The CDR3 DNA reads as TGTGCCAGCAGTACTATCTACGAGCAGTACTTC. As protein: CASSTIYEQYF. Based on the CDR3 plus reference TRBV7-2 and TRBJ2-7, the full variable domain is GAGVSQSPSNKVTEKGKDVELRCDPISGHTALYWYRQSLGQGLEFLIYFQGNSAPDKSGLPSDRFSAERTGGSVSTLTIQRTQQEDSAVYLCASSTIYEQYFGPGTRLTVT.

The chain combines TRBV19 with TRBJ2-3, with D possibly being TRBD2 (5 bases). V was clipped by 5 bases and J by 5 bases, with 8 bases between them. This CDR3 is built from 12 residues. CDR1 and CDR2 from the germline V gene are LNHDA and SQIVND (reference sequence). In nucleotides, the CDR3 is TGTGCCAGTAGTCTTGGACTAGATACGCAGTATTTT. Protein sequence: CASSLGLDTQYF.

This clonotype was seen a single time. The chain uses TRBV4-3 and TRBJ2-2; D gene uncertain. Germline lookup yields CDR1 LGHNA and CDR2 YSLEER. V was clipped by 0 bases and J by 3 bases, with 14 bases between them. The CDR3 loop spans 17 amino acids. The CDR3, as DNA: TGCGCCAGCAGCCAAGAACCGGGCCCTGCCCACACCGGGGAGCTGTTTTTT. It yields the protein CASSQEPGPAHTGELFF.